The clone carrying this TCR beta chain showed up many times. Its antigen is still unknown. This sample is drawn from a study of CD8 T cells in ankylosing spondylitis. Findings and limits, study-wide: It appeared that ankylosing spondylitis blood was characterized by a TCR beta motif of several highly homologous variants.

Scientists made TCR beta libraries using quantitative 5'-RACE with molecular barcodes. Each CDR3 protein gets one entry after TCRdb re-called the 5' RACE reads with MiXCR. The table records fewer than 150,000 distinct CDR3 sequences, about 7% of them present only once. V shed 6 bases and J shed 5 bases, with 8 bases lying between them. The CDR3 contains 11 residues. The germline V gene encodes CDR1 DFQATT and CDR2 SNEGSKA (reference sequence). J is TRBJ1-3 and V is TRBV20-1; weak D call: TRBD1 (6 bases). Sequenced: blood, either unsorted or a sorted T cell fraction (not recorded which). This receptor was obtained from a female donor with ankylosing spondylitis or in good health (not recorded which). CDR3 nucleotides: TGCAGTGCGGGGGCAAGAAACACCATATATTTT. Protein sequence: CSAGARNTIYF.